This entry is about one T cell receptor (beta chain). The sample comes from a study of T cell responses to AZD1222 COVID-19 vaccine. Trimming shortened V by 2 bases and J by 0 bases, and 6 bases separated the two germline ends. CDR3 length: 14 residues. The germline V gene has CDR1 MRHNA and CDR2 SNTAGT. Clones were sequenced by immunoSEQ multiplex PCR, and TCRdb holds only the in-frame ones, with some missing. This sample carries roughly 140,000 clones, 80% to 85% of them seen once, and the ten largest clones take over 4%. Sequenced here: peripheral blood, sampled on day 0 of MenACWY control vaccination. This clonotype originated in an adult in good health. The chain recombines TRBV6-4 with TRBJ2-3; D is perhaps TRBD2 (6 bases). The CDR3 nucleotides read TGTGCCAGCAGTGACGGGACTAGCACAGATACGCAGTATTTT. Residues: CASSDGTSTDTQYF.